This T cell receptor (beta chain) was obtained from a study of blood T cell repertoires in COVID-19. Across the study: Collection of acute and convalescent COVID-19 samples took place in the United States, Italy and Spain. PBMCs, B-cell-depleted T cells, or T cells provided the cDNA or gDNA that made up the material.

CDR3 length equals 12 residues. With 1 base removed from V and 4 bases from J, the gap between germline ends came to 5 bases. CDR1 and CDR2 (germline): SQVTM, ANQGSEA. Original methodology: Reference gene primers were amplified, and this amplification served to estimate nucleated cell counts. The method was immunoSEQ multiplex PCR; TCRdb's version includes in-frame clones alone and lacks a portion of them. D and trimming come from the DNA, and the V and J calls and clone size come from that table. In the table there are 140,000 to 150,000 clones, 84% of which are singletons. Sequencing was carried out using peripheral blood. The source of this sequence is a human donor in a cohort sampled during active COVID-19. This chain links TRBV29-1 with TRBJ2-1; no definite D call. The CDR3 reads CSVEGLYNEQFF. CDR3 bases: TGCAGCGTTGAAGGTCTGTACAATGAGCAGTTCTTC.